The T cell receptor beta chain under discussion was sequenced for a study of blood T cell repertoires in COVID-19 (dated by TCRdb to about 2020). About the study as a whole: The collaborator samples originated in the United States, Italy and Spain and spanned the acute and convalescent phases of COVID-19. The dataset comprised deeply sampled blood TCRbeta repertoires from subjects exposed to, actively infected with, or recovered from COVID-19. Where available, HLA class I and class II types were taken from metadata supplied by the sample provider and were not determined by assay-based typing. The repertoires were released in a freely available public database intended as a resource for research on the immune response to SARS-CoV-2. The prospective study material was composed of cDNA or gDNA derived from T cells, B-cell-depleted T cells, or PBMCs. The samples were drawn from two sources: the first 160 participants of the ongoing ImmuneRACE study, and some 1,300 subjects contributed by 6 global collaborators. The sample metadata nearly always contained a de-identified subject ID, COVID-19 status, age in years and sex. Summary of the overall study and its limitations: How much clinical and demographic metadata was included differed by source and by participant, and the metadata was provided uncurated.

TCRbeta CDR3 regions were amplified from genomic DNA using the immunoSEQ Assay, a bias-controlled multiplex PCR. From the authors' description of their analysis: The number of nucleated cells in each sample was estimated from the amplification of reference gene primers within the assay. To quantify the absolute abundance of each unique TCRbeta CDR3 rearrangement, sequence reads were collapsed and filtered. Productive Simpson clonality was computed per sample as the square root of Simpson's diversity index over productive rearrangements. The clones in this table, taken by TCRdb from immuneACCESS, are in-frame only. Not every clone is retained; where verified, under half of the shortfall comes from an unresolved V gene, and the cause of the rest is unknown. V and J calls and clone size are copied from that table; D and trimming were computed from the DNA. For this sample the table gives over 250,000 clones, of which about 89% were detected only once. The ten top clones hold 2% to 2.5% of the sample.

Remarks on this clone: What this receptor recognizes is not known. Base qualities are not at hand, and no much larger clone is one base apart.

CDR1 SNHLY and CDR2 FYNNEI were looked up in the germline V gene. Here V drops 5 bases and J drops 8 bases, and the junction holds 4 bases not matched to any gene. Inclusive of the bounding cysteine and phenylalanine, the CDR3 is 13 residues long. Here the CDR3 DNA is all that survives: 39 bases in frame from base 1. Whole blood was collected in K2EDTA tubes by collaborating institutions according to the institutions' own protocols. Collaborator samples were shipped for TCRbeta analysis as frozen whole blood, isolated PBMCs, or DNA extracted from either sample type. The chain employs TRBV2 and TRBJ2-1, with 9 junctional bases fitting TRBD1. The sequence derives from a man aged 45 to 65 with acute or convalescent COVID-19. The sample consisted of peripheral blood. The CDR3 protein: CASSTDRGDEQFF. In nucleotides, the sequence is TGTGCCAGCAGTACGGACAGGGGCGATGAGCAGTTCTTC.